This entry describes one T cell receptor (beta chain). Its antigen is still unknown. This entry comes from a study of monozygotic twins with inflammatory bowel disease. Study outcomes and limitations: Distinguishing T cell subtypes was not possible.

The germline gives CDR1 LNHDA, CDR2 SQIVND (reference sequence). The CDR3 has 15 residues. TCRdb re-called the 5' RACE reads; one entry per CDR3 protein, DNA not given. Across more than 300,000 distinct CDR3 sequences, the top ten clones capture 5.5% to 6.5% of the sample. This receptor was obtained from a human donor with ulcerative colitis or Crohn's disease, or a healthy co-twin of an affected twin (not recorded which). The V and J genes are TRBV19 and TRBJ1-5; TCRdb's D gene call, TRBD1, goes unchecked for lack of DNA. The material sequenced was blood. CDR3 sequence reads: CASSMGGTSNQPQHF.